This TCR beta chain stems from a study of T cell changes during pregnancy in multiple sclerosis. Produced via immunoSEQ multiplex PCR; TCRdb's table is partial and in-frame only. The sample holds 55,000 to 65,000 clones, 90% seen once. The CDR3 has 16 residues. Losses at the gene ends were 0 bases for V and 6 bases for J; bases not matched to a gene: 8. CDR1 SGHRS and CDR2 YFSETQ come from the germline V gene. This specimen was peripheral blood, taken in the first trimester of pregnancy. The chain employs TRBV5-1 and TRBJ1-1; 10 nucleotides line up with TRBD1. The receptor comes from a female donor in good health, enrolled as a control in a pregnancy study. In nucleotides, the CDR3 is TGCGCCAGCAGCTTGGGTAGACAGGGGGCCCAAGCTGAAGCTTTCTTT. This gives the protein CASSLGRQGAQAEAFF.